A selection of T cell receptor beta chains follows, all from one sample in a study of siplizumab effects on memory and regulatory T cells. Sequencing used immunoSEQ multiplex PCR; TCRdb keeps in-frame clones, though not all of them. The sample consists of some 65,000 clones, 88% of them appearing once. Sequencing input: Tregs sorted from blood. The receptors originated from a human donor in good health. The conserved cysteine and the conserved F or W are not part of the CDR3 here. Clone size is shown for a subset of rows, as once, few, many or a class of expanded clone.

v_call	clone_size	j_call	cdr3_aa
TRBV5-5	NA	TRBJ2-5	ASSLMETQY
TRBV1	NA	TRBJ2-1	TSVGQGDFSGRALIYNEQF
TRBV11-2	NA	TRBJ1-2	ASSSPLTGYHGYT
TRBV15	NA	TRBJ2-1	ATSRVLGGKQF
TRBV4-1	NA	TRBJ1-1	ASSQDPGMNTEAF
TRBV5-4	once	TRBJ2-1	ASSRGGGPSYNEQF
TRBV25-1	NA	TRBJ2-5	ASSDFSRAAKETQY
TRBV5-6	few	TRBJ1-4	ASSSTGGAFNEKLF
TRBV28	NA	TRBJ2-7	ASSLTGGSYEQY
TRBV5-1	NA	TRBJ2-3	ASSRTLAGRTDTQY
TRBV5-1	NA	TRBJ2-5	ASSLGTKGRKTQY
TRBV7-2	NA	TRBJ2-5	ASSLGAGGETQY
TRBV6-6	NA	TRBJ2-7	ASSYRYEQY
TRBV10-3	NA	TRBJ2-3	AIRGGSGTDTQY
TRBV5-6	NA	TRBJ2-5	ASSLAGIKTQY
TRBV6-5	NA	TRBJ2-7	ASSSLAGGPGEQY